The clone carrying this T cell receptor beta chain was counted a single time. Antigen unknown. This entry comes from a study of long-term antiretroviral therapy in people with HIV. The overall study: Samples from the earliest time points predate the 2015 immediate-ART recommendation by about a decade.

Whole-study results and caveats: Nothing was known about ART adherence, viral resistance or changes in therapy.

There are 14 residues in the CDR3. Germline V gives CDR1 LNHNV, CDR2 YYDKDF (reference sequence). Trimming cost V 5 bases and J 1 base, with 11 bases left between them. A v3.0 immunoSEQ assay was performed at survey level. Target depth was 40,000-50,000 T-cell genomes per sample. Clones were sequenced by immunoSEQ multiplex PCR, and TCRdb holds only the in-frame ones, with some missing. The sample records some 40,000 clones, around 83% being singletons. DNA was extracted from approximately 0.91-9.4 million thawed cryopreserved PBMC. The receptor was isolated from a woman between 50 and 59 years old with HIV. The chain links TRBV15 to TRBJ2-5; possibly TRBD2 for D (6 bases). The input for sequencing was unsorted PBMCs, taken 3.1 years after starting antiretroviral therapy. CDR3 protein: CATSPDYRQETQYF. The CDR3 DNA is TGTGCCACCAGCCCGGACTACCGCCAAGAGACCCAGTACTTC.